Following are 4 T cell receptor beta chains from one sample sequenced in a study of cytomegalovirus exposure and HLA in healthy donors. Use of 60 Vbeta and 13 Jbeta primers characterized the PCR. Clones were read by immunoSEQ multiplex PCR, and TCRdb kept only the in-frame ones, dropping some. This table lists 65,000 to 90,000 clones. The specimen was PBMCs. These receptors all stem from a man in his forties in good health and CMV-seronegative.

The J gene is TRBJ1-5, the V gene TRBV6-5; weak D call: TRBD1 (5 bases). This CDR3 region has 14 residues. Trimming removed 0 bases from V and 4 bases from J, with 7 bases in between. Germline lookup yields CDR1 MNHEY and CDR2 SVGAGI. CDR3 coding DNA: TGTGCCAGCAGTTACTCGGCAGGGAATCAGCCCCAGCATTTT. Translation: CASSYSAGNQPQHF.

The rearrangement links TRBV2 to TRBJ2-7; 8 nucleotides align to TRBD1. Losses at the gene ends were 5 bases for V and 5 bases for J; bases not matched to a gene: 8. Germline CDR1 reads SNHLY; CDR2 reads FYNNEI. This CDR3 comprises 14 residues. The chain's CDR3 is CASSRDRTLNEQYF. In DNA, the CDR3 is TGTGCCAGCAGTCGGGACAGGACCCTAAACGAGCAGTACTTC.

The rearrangement joins TRBV29-1 to TRBJ2-7; a weak D match, TRBD1 (5 bases). The germline V gene has CDR1 SQVTM and CDR2 ANQGSEA. This CDR3 comprises 14 residues. Trimming took 6 bases from V and 0 from J, leaving 15 bases between them. The CDR3 nucleotides are TGCAGCGTCGTTGACAGCTCCCTCTCCTACGAGCAGTACTTC. Residues: CSVVDSSLSYEQYF.

V gene TRBV6-5 combines with J gene TRBJ1-5, with 7 bases fitting TRBD1. This CDR3 has 13 amino acids. J gave up 7 bases and V 5 bases, and 5 bases lay outside the gene matches. Germline V CDR1 and CDR2: MNHEY, SVGAGI. The CDR3 DNA reads TGTGCCAGCAGTAGGGACAGCTACCAGCCCCAGCATTTT. It encodes CASSRDSYQPQHF.